This is a list of T cell receptor beta chains from one sample in a study of CD8+ T cells in alopecia areata. Only in-frame clones appear in the TCRdb table, and some are missing; sequencing was by immunoSEQ multiplex PCR. The table has some 220,000 clones, about three fifths seen once. This specimen consisted of CD4+ T cells sorted from blood, obtained at week 4, from a patient treated with tofacitinib. Every receptor here comes from a human donor with alopecia areata. The CDR3 runs from the conserved cysteine through the conserved F or W. The D gene is left open where the match is weak. A row's size may be missing; if present it is once, few, many or a size class.

V	D	size	J	DNA	CDR3
TRBV11-2	TRBD1	NA	TRBJ1-6	TGTGCCACCACATCCCCGTCCGGGACAGGAACCTCACCCCTCCACTTT	CATTSPSGTGTSPLHF
TRBV27	TRBD1	NA	TRBJ1-4	TGTGCCAGCAGCCGGACAGGGACATTTGCAACTAATGAAAAACTGTTTTTT	CASSRTGTFATNEKLFF
TRBV14	NA	few	TRBJ2-3	TGTGCCAGCAGCCAGCGGTGGACGGATACGCAGTATTTT	CASSQRWTDTQYF
TRBV13	NA	NA	TRBJ1-1	TGTGCCAGCAGCTACTCGACGGGGAAAGGGACTGAAGCTTTCTTT	CASSYSTGKGTEAFF
TRBV4-2	TRBD2	NA	TRBJ2-1	TGTGCCAGCAGCCAGGCGATGCGGGGGGGCCGCGAGAATGAGCAGTTCTTC	CASSQAMRGGRENEQFF
TRBV15	NA	NA	TRBJ2-7	TGTGCCACCAGCAGAGGGGCAGGGAGCTCCTACGAGCAGTACTTC	CATSRGAGSSYEQYF
TRBV5-1	TRBD1	few	TRBJ1-1	TGCGCCAGCAGCGAAGGGACAGGGGCTGGAGCTTTCTTT	CASSEGTGAGAFF
TRBV5-1	NA	NA	TRBJ2-6	TGCGCCAGCAGCTTTCGGGGATCCAACTCTGGGGCCAACGTCCTGACTTTC	CASSFRGSNSGANVLTF
TRBV6-5	NA	few	TRBJ2-7	TGTGCCAGCAGTTACGGGCAGGGACGGTCCGAGCAGTACTTC	CASSYGQGRSEQYF
TRBV10-3	TRBD1	NA	TRBJ2-3	TGTGCCACAGGGGGCCTCCAGGACGGCCTAGATACGCAGTATTTT	CATGGLQDGLDTQYF
TRBV5-1	NA	few	TRBJ2-7	TGCGCCAGCAGCTTGGCCAACCCCGGGCTCGAGCAGTACTTC	CASSLANPGLEQYF
TRBV30	TRBD1	NA	TRBJ1-5	TGTGCCTGGAGAGGCGCAGGGGGTTACCAGCCCCAGCATTTT	CAWRGAGGYQPQHF
TRBV19	TRBD1	few	TRBJ2-2	TGTGCCAGTAGTACCGGACAGGGAGCGAACACCGGGGAGCTGTTTTTT	CASSTGQGANTGELFF
TRBV25-1	NA	NA	TRBJ1-2	TGTGCCACCGTTCAACGTTGGGACCTCTATGGCTACACCTTC	CATVQRWDLYGYTF
TRBV29-1	NA	NA	TRBJ1-2	TGCAGCGTTCGTGGAGGGGGCTACACCTTC	CSVRGGGYTF
TRBV15	TRBD1	few	TRBJ2-2	TGTGCCACCACCCCTACAGGGGACGGGGAGCTGTTTTTT	CATTPTGDGELFF
TRBV25-1	NA	NA	TRBJ2-1	TGTGCCAGCAGTCCCCGAGGGGGTCACAATGAGCAGTTCTTC	CASSPRGGHNEQFF
TRBV4-3	TRBD1	NA	TRBJ2-7	TGCGCCAGCAGCACCGGGACAGGAACCTACGAGCAGTACTTC	CASSTGTGTYEQYF
TRBV4-3	TRBD1	NA	TRBJ2-7	TGCGCCAGCAGCCGCGTGACAGGGAGCGAGCAGTACTTC	CASSRVTGSEQYF
TRBV7-2	NA	few	TRBJ2-2	TGTGCCAGCAGCTTTACCGGGACTTTTTTAAACACCGGGGAGCTGTTTTTT	CASSFTGTFLNTGELFF
TRBV9	NA	once	TRBJ2-5	TGTGCCAGCAGCGTAGGCGCAGGGGTCCAAGAGACCCAGTACTTC	CASSVGAGVQETQYF
TRBV9	NA	NA	TRBJ1-2	TGTGCCAGCAGCTTCGACAAGGGAAATGGCTACACCTTC	CASSFDKGNGYTF
TRBV14	TRBD1	NA	TRBJ2-3	TGTGCCAGCTCCCAATTGACAGGGCGCACAGATACGCAGTATTTT	CASSQLTGRTDTQYF
TRBV7-2	TRBD1	NA	TRBJ1-2	TGTGCCAGCAGCCACAGGGGGCGCAACTATGGCTACACCTTC	CASSHRGRNYGYTF
TRBV27	NA	NA	TRBJ1-2	TGTGCCAGCAGTTTGGGGCCTTCCATTAACTATGGCTACACCTTC	CASSLGPSINYGYTF
TRBV30	NA	few	TRBJ2-2	TGTGCCTGGATTGCGGGCGGGGAGCTGTTTTTT	CAWIAGGELFF
TRBV2	NA	few	TRBJ2-2	TGTGCCAGCAAGGGGTACGGCGGGGAAAACACCGGGGAGCTGTTTTTT	CASKGYGGENTGELFF
TRBV5-1	NA	once	TRBJ2-6	TGCGCCAGCAGCCCAGACAGGGACAGCGGGGGTAGAGGGGCCAACGTCCTGACTTTC	CASSPDRDSGGRGANVLTF
TRBV5-5	NA	NA	TRBJ1-5	TGTGCCAGCAGCTCGGGCTTTTATCAGCCCCAGCATTTT	CASSSGFYQPQHF
TRBV11-3	NA	NA	TRBJ2-1	TGTGCCAGCAGCCTAAACCCGGGTAGTCCGGTCTTC	CASSLNPGSPVF
TRBV7-9	NA	few	TRBJ1-1	TGTGCCAGCGGATTGGGGGGGAACACTGAAGCTTTCTTT	CASGLGGNTEAFF
TRBV11-2	NA	NA	TRBJ1-2	TGTGCCAGCAGCTCAACAGGGTACTATGGCTACACCTTC	CASSSTGYYGYTF
TRBV7-8	NA	NA	TRBJ1-5	TGTGCCAGCAGCTTCGGTGGAAACAATCAGCCCCAGCATTTT	CASSFGGNNQPQHF
TRBV7-8	NA	NA	TRBJ2-3	TGTGCCAGCGGATATTACGGCGGTGGATTTAGCACAGATACGCAGTATTTT	CASGYYGGGFSTDTQYF
TRBV15	NA	few	TRBJ2-5	TGTGCCACCAGCAGCCGCCTCTTAGGGGTGGAGACCCAGTACTTC	CATSSRLLGVETQYF
TRBV5-6	NA	NA	TRBJ2-5	TGTGCCAGCAGCGCCGGGACCGCTAAAGAGACCCAGTACTTC	CASSAGTAKETQYF
TRBV19	NA	few	TRBJ2-3	TGTGCCAGTAACCTGGGCAGTCGCTCAGATACGCAGTATTTT	CASNLGSRSDTQYF
TRBV7-8	NA	NA	TRBJ2-5	TGTGCCAGCAGCTTTTCAACTTGGACCCAGTACTTC	CASSFSTWTQYF
TRBV25-1	TRBD1	few	TRBJ2-2	TGTGCCAGCAGTGAATTGACAGGGAGAACCGGGGAGCTGTTTTTT	CASSELTGRTGELFF
TRBV29-1	TRBD1	NA	TRBJ1-2	TGCAGCGGCGGACAGGGGGCCGGTGATGGCTACACCTTC	CSGGQGAGDGYTF
TRBV9	NA	NA	TRBJ2-5	TGTGCCAGCAGCCGCGACGAACGGGAGACCCAGTACTTC	CASSRDERETQYF
TRBV25-1	NA	NA	TRBJ1-1	TGTGCCAGCAGTGGACACGGTGACACTGAAGCTTTCTTT	CASSGHGDTEAFF
TRBV6-1	NA	NA	TRBJ1-5	TGTGCCAGCAGTGAAAACGGAGGGTTCCAGCCCCAGCATTTT	CASSENGGFQPQHF
TRBV6-6	TRBD1	NA	TRBJ1-5	TGTGCCAGCAGTTACACGACAGGGATCAATCAGCCCCAGCATTTT	CASSYTTGINQPQHF
TRBV9	NA	NA	TRBJ1-1	TGTGCCAGCAGCGCTGAGACAGGTTCGGACACTGAAGCTTTCTTT	CASSAETGSDTEAFF
TRBV14	TRBD2	NA	TRBJ2-5	TGTGCCAGCAGCCAACGGGACAGGTCGGGACTAGCGGGGACAGAGACCCAGTACTTC	CASSQRDRSGLAGTETQYF
TRBV5-1	NA	few	TRBJ2-7	TGCGCCAGCAGCCCCCTAGGAAGCTCCTACGAGCAGTACTTC	CASSPLGSSYEQYF
TRBV30	NA	NA	TRBJ1-1	TGTGCCTGGAGCACGGGGCCCACTGAAGCTTTCTTT	CAWSTGPTEAFF
TRBV29-1	NA	NA	TRBJ1-1	TGCAGCGTTGATGAGGGCCAGAACACTGAAGCTTTCTTT	CSVDEGQNTEAFF
TRBV5-1	NA	NA	TRBJ1-2	TGCGCCAGCAGCGGGGGCCCTTCCAACGGCTACACCTTC	CASSGGPSNGYTF
TRBV15	NA	NA	TRBJ2-3	TGTGCCACCAGCAGAGCTACAGATACGCAGTATTTT	CATSRATDTQYF
TRBV29-1	NA	NA	TRBJ1-2	TGCAGCGTTGAGGTCCCCGGCGCCTACTATGGCTACACCTTC	CSVEVPGAYYGYTF
TRBV4-3	NA	many	TRBJ1-6	TGCGCCAGCAGCCAAGATGGGAATTCACCCCTCCACTTT	CASSQDGNSPLHF